What follows are 18 T cell receptor beta chains derived from one specimen sequenced in a study of low-dose radiotherapy and immunotherapy resistance in tumors (dated by TCRdb to the early 2020s). First-strand cDNA was synthesized using Superscript III and a set of TRAV- and TRBV-specific primers, so that both TCRalpha and TCRbeta chains were covered. TCRs were amplified for approximately 20 PCR cycles with Phusion, using a constant-region primer paired with the adapter attached to the V primers. TCRdb trimmed public reads at Q25 via fastp, called clones via MiXCR and kept in-frame beta chains. For every CDR3 protein sequence, its rows merge into one entry that carries the most common genes and DNA. The sample table contains roughly 17,000 distinct CDR3 sequences; only one count was recorded for around 70% of them. The top ten hold 4.5% to 7% of the sample. The source is a human donor with advanced metastatic prostate, ovarian, gallbladder or colorectal cancer (not recorded which). This table probably holds off-target reads from a library built for another chain.

The chain joins TRBV25-1 to TRBJ2-7, with unresolved D. The CDR3 sequence is 10 residues long. V dropped 6 bases and J dropped 0 bases, with 0 bases sitting between them. Germline loops: CDR1 MGHDK, CDR2 SYGVNS. This chain's CDR3 is CASSSYEQYF. The CDR3, as DNA: TGTGCCAGCAGCTCCTACGAGCAGTACTTC.

The chain recombines TRBV6-5 with TRBJ2-1; 12 bases agree with TRBD2. Germline V gene lookup returns CDR1 MNHEY and CDR2 SVGAGI. The CDR3 is 17 amino acids. J was trimmed by 3 bases and V by 2 bases; bases with no gene match: 5. The CDR3, as DNA: TGTGCCAGCAGTTACCCGACTAGCGGGGGACTCTACAATGAGCAGTTCTTC. Amino acid sequence: CASSYPTSGGLYNEQFF.

This clonotype has a handful of counts. The J gene is TRBJ2-3, the V gene TRBV6-5, with a possible D match to TRBD2 (7 bases). Germline loops: CDR1 MNHEY, CDR2 SVGAGI. Between the trimmed V and J ends, which lost 5 bases and 8 bases, there was a span of 11 bases. The CDR3 is 12 residues long. The DNA for the CDR3 is TGTGCCAGCAGTCAGAGGGGGGGTACGCAGTATTTT. This sequence encodes CASSQRGGTQYF.

In its sample, this clonotype was seen once. The chain couples TRBV7-9 to TRBJ2-1; 11 bases are shared with TRBD2. Trimming at V came to 2 bases and at J to 8 bases, leaving 5 bases not matched to a gene. The CDR3 length is 15 residues. Germline loops: CDR1 SEHNR, CDR2 FQNEAQ (reference sequence). As DNA, the CDR3 is TGTGCCAGCAGCTTACCACTAGCGGGAGCCCATGAGCAGTTCTTC. Translating gives CASSLPLAGAHEQFF.

The V and J genes are TRBV20-1 and TRBJ1-3; 7 bases align to TRBD1. The CDR3 covers 14 residues. In germline, CDR1 is DFQATT, CDR2 SNEGSKA (reference sequence). J lost 2 bases, V lost 6 bases, and 7 bases had no gene match. The CDR3 is CSASPGQAGNTIYF. Written as DNA, the CDR3 is TGCAGTGCGAGCCCCGGACAGGCTGGAAACACCATATATTTT.

The chain carries TRBV7-2 and TRBJ2-5; the D gene is possibly TRBD2 (5 bases). The V and J ends lost 5 bases and 5 bases respectively, with 15 bases between them. This CDR3 comprises 14 residues. Germline V gene lookup returns CDR1 SGHTA and CDR2 FQGNSA. The CDR3 sequence is CASSPLGAGETQYF. CDR3 nucleotides: TGTGCCAGCAGCCCACTTGGTGCGGGTGAGACCCAGTACTTC.

V is TRBV29-1 and J is TRBJ2-1; D not resolved. There are 11 residues in the CDR3. Trimming cost V 4 bases and J 6 bases, with 7 bases left between them. Germline V lookup: CDR1 SQVTM, CDR2 ANQGSEA. CDR3 sequence: CSVAQTNEQFF. CDR3 sequence (DNA): TGCAGCGTTGCTCAGACCAATGAGCAGTTCTTC.

The CDR3 protein is CASSLVAYNEKLFF. CDR3 bases: TGTGCCAGCAGTTTAGTGGCCTATAATGAAAAACTGTTTTTT. The chain recombines TRBV12-3 or TRBV12-4 with TRBJ1-4; D is ambiguous. Trimming took off 1 base at V and 4 bases at J, with 7 bases between the two ends. The CDR3 consists of 14 residues.

V gene TRBV28 combines with J gene TRBJ1-5, with D perhaps matching TRBD1 (5 bases). V lost 3 bases and J lost 0, with 9 bases in between. This CDR3 region has 15 residues. Germline assignment: CDR1 MDHEN and CDR2 SYDVKM. The CDR3 sequence is CASSFTGGSNQPQHF. The CDR3 DNA follows: TGTGCCAGCAGTTTCACAGGTGGTAGCAATCAGCCCCAGCATTTT.

The genes are TRBV6-1 and TRBJ2-1; 8 bases are a match to TRBD1. This CDR3 spans 19 amino acids. J lost 3 bases, V lost 0 bases, and 13 bases had no gene match. CDR1 is MNHNS and CDR2 is SASEGT in the germline V gene. CDR3 region: CASSEARGLRDRNYNEQFF. CDR3 coding DNA: TGTGCCAGCAGTGAAGCCCGTGGGTTGAGGGACAGGAACTACAATGAGCAGTTCTTC.

The rearrangement uses TRBV20-1 and TRBJ1-6; 8 nucleotides align to TRBD1. The CDR3 is made up of 15 amino acids. The germline V gene has CDR1 DFQATT and CDR2 SNEGSKA (reference sequence). V shed 6 bases, J shed 5 bases, and the junction held 9 bases outside the gene matches. In DNA form, the CDR3 reads TGCAGTGCCCCAAGGACAGGGAAGAATAATTCACCCCTCCACTTT. It encodes CSAPRTGKNNSPLHF.

This clonotype showed up just a few times. The chain links TRBV28 to TRBJ2-7; D is perhaps TRBD1 or TRBD2 (7 bases each). CDR1 is MDHEN, CDR2 SYDVKM, per germline. CDR3 length: 14 residues. V was clipped by 5 bases and J by 3 bases, with 14 bases between them. The CDR3 loop reads CASSGRGGIYEQYF. CDR3 nucleotides: TGTGCCAGCAGTGGCAGGGGGGGAATCTACGAGCAGTACTTC.

This clonotype was found once. The V gene is TRBV29-1, the J gene TRBJ2-7; maybe TRBD2 (6 bases). The CDR3 has 12 residues. Germline V gives CDR1 SQVTM, CDR2 ANQGSEA. Trimming pared 4 bases from V and 2 bases from J, leaving 9 bases between. For the CDR3, the DNA is TGCAGCGTTGTATGGGGGGCCTACGAGCAGTACTTC. Protein sequence: CSVVWGAYEQYF.

The chain employs TRBV11-3 and TRBJ2-3; 7 bases are shared with TRBD2. Germline V gives CDR1 SGHNT, CDR2 YENEEA. V lost 4 bases, J lost 5 bases, and 3 bases stayed unmatched. This CDR3 contains 13 residues. DNA for the CDR3: TGTGCCAGCAGCTCGTCGGGGGGAGATACGCAGTATTTT. Translated, it gives CASSSSGGDTQYF.

This clonotype was detected a few times. The chain employs TRBV4-2 and TRBJ2-1; TRBD1 matches at 10 bases. V trimming: 4 bases; J trimming: 8 bases; junction bases outside the gene matches: 11. The CDR3 length is 16 residues. The V gene's germline CDR1 is LGHNA and CDR2 YNFKEQ. The CDR3 loop reads CASSPMSGDRGYEQFF. Here the CDR3 DNA reads TGTGCCAGCAGCCCCATGTCCGGGGACAGGGGATATGAGCAGTTCTTC.

This chain joins TRBV7-6 and TRBJ2-1, with a tentative D call TRBD2 (5 bases). V lost 1 base, J lost 2 bases, and 9 bases lay in between. Germline assignment: CDR1 SGHVS and CDR2 FNYEAQ. The CDR3 loop spans 15 amino acids. The CDR3 DNA follows: TGTGCCAGCAGCTTAGACCGGGGTCCCTACAATGAGCAGTTCTTC. It encodes CASSLDRGPYNEQFF.

The CDR3 reads CASSLLVVGEAFF. Written as DNA, the CDR3 is TGCGCCAGCAGCTTGTTGGTGGTGGGGGAAGCTTTCTTT. This chain uses TRBV5-1 with TRBJ1-1, with D uncertain. With 1 base removed from V and 8 bases from J, the gap between germline ends came to 12 bases. The germline CDR1 and CDR2 sequences are SGHRS and YFSETQ. The CDR3 sequence is 13 residues long.

J is TRBJ2-1 and V is TRBV20-1; D not certain. The CDR3 has 13 residues. Germline V lookup: CDR1 DFQATT, CDR2 SNEGSKA (reference sequence). Trimming removed 6 bases at V and 0 bases at J, with 9 bases between. The CDR3 spells CSAWPSSYNEQFF. CDR3 nucleotides: TGCAGTGCCTGGCCCAGCTCCTACAATGAGCAGTTCTTC.